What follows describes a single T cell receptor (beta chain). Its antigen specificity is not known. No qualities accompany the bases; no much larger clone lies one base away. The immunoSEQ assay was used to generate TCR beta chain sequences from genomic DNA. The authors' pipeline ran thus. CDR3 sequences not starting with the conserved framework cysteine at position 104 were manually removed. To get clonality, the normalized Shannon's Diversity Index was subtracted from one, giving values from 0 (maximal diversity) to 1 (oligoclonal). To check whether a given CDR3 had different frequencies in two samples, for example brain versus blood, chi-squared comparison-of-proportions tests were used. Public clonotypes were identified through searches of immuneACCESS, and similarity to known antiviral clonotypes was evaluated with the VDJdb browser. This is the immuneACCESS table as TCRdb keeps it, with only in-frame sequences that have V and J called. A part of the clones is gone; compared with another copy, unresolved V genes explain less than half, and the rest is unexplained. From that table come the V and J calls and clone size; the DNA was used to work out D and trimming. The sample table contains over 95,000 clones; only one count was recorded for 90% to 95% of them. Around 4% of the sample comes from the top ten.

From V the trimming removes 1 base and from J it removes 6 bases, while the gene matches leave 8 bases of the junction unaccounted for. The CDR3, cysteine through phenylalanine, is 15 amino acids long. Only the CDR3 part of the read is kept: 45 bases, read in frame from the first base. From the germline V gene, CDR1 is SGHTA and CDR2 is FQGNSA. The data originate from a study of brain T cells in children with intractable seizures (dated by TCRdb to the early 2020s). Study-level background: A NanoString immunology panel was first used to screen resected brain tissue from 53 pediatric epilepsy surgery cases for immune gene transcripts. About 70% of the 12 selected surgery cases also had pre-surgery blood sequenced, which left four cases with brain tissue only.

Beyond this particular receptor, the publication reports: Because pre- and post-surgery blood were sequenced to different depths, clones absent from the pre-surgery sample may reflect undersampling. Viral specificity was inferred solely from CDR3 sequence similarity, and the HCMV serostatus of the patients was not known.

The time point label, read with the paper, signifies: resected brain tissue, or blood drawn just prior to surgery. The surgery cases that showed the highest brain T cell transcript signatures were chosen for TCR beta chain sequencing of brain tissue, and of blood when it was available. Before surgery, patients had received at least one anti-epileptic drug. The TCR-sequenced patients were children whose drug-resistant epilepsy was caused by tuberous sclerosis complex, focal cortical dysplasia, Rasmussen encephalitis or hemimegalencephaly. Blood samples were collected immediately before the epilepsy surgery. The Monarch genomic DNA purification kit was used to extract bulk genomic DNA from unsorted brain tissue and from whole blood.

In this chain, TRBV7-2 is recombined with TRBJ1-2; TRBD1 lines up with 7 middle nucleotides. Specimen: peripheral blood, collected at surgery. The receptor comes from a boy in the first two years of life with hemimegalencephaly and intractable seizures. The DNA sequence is TGTGCCAGCAGCTTAGATCCAGGGGGGGTAGATGGCTACACCTTC. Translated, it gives CASSLDPGGVDGYTF.